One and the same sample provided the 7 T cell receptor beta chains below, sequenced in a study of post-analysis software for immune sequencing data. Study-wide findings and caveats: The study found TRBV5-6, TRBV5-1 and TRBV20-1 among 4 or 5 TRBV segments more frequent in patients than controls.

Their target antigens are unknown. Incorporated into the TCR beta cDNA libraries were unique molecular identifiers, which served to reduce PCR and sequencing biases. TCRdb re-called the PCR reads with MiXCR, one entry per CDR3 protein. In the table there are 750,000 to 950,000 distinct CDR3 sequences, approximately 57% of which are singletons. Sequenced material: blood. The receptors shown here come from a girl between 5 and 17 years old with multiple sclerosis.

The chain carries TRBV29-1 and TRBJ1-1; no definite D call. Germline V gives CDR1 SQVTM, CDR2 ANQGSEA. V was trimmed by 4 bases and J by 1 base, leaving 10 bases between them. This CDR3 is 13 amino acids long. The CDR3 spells CSVVRSGNTEAFF. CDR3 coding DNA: TGCAGCGTTGTACGCTCGGGGAACACTGAAGCTTTCTTT.

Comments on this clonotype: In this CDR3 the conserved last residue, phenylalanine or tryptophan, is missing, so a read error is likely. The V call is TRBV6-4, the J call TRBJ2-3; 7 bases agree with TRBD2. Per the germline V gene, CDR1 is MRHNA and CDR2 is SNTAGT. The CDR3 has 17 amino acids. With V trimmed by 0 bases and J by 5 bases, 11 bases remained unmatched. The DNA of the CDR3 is TGTGCCAGCAGTGACTCAGCTACTAGCGTGGGTGGAGATACGCAGTATTTG. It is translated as CASSDSATSVGGDTQYL.

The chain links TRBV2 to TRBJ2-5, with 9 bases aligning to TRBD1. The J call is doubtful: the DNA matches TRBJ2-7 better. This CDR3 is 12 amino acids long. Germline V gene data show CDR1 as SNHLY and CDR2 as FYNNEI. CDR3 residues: CASTGQGYEQYF. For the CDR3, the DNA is TGTGCCAGTACGGGACAGGGATACGAGCAGTACTTC.

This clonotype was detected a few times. The CDR3 is CASSSRGSSLYEQYF. CDR3 nucleotide sequence: TGTGCCAGCAGCTCCCGGGGTTCGTCCCTTTACGAGCAGTACTTC. The gene calls are TRBV5-6 and TRBJ2-7; maybe TRBD2 (5 bases). Trimming removed 3 bases from V and 4 bases from J, with 17 bases in between. Germline values: CDR1 SGHDT, CDR2 YYEEEE. CDR3 length equals 15 residues.

The CDR3 is CASSLWQGNYEQYF. CDR3 sequence (DNA): TGTGCCAGCAGCTTGTGGCAGGGAAACTACGAGCAGTACTTC. The chain is built from TRBV5-5 and TRBJ2-7, with a tentative D call TRBD1 (5 bases). Germline CDR1 reads SGHKS; CDR2 reads YYEKEE (reference sequence). Trimming shortened V by 1 base and J by 3 bases, and 11 bases separated the two germline ends. The CDR3 contains 14 residues.

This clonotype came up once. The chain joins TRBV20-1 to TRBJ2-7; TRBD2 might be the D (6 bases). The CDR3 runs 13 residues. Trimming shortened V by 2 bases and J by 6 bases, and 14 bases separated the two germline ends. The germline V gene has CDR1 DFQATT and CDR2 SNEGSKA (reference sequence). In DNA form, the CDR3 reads TGCAGTGCTAGACGCGGGACCCGCGGCGAGCAGTACTTC. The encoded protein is CSARRGTRGEQYF.

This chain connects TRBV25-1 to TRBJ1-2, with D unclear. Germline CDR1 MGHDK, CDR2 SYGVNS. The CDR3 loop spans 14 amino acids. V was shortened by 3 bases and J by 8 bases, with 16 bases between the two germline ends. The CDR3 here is CASSDRNPLGGYTF. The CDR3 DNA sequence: TGTGCCAGCAGTGACCGTAATCCACTCGGAGGCTACACCTTC.